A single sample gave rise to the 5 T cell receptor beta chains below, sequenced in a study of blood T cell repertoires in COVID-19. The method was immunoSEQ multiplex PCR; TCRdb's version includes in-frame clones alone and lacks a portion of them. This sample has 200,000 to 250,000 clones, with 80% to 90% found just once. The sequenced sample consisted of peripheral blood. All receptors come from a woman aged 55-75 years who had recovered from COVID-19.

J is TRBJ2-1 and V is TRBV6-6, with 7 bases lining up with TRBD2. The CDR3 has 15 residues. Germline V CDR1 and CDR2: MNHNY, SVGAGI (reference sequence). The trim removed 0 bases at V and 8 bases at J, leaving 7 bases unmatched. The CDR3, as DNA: TGTGCCAGCAGTTACTCGGGCGGGGGAGGATATGAGCAGTTCTTC. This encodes CASSYSGGGGYEQFF.

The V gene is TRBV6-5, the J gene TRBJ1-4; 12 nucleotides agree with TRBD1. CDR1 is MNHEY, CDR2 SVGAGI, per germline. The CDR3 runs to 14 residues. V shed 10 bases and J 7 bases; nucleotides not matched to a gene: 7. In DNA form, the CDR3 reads TGTGCCACCAGCCGGGACAGGGGGCTTGAAAAACTGTTTTTT. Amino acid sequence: CATSRDRGLEKLFF.

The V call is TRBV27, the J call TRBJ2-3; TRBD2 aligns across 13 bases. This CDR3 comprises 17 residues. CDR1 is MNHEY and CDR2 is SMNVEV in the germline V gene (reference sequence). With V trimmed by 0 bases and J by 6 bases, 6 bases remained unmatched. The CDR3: CASSLSPLAGGRDTQYF. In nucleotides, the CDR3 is TGTGCCAGCAGTTTATCCCCACTAGCGGGGGGGCGGGATACGCAGTATTTT.

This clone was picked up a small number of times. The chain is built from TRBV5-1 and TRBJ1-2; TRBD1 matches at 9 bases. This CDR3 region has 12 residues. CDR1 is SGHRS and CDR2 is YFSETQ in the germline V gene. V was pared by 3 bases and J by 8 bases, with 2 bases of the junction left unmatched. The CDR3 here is CASSWDRAGYTF. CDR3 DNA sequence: TGCGCCAGCAGCTGGGACAGGGCGGGCTACACCTTC.

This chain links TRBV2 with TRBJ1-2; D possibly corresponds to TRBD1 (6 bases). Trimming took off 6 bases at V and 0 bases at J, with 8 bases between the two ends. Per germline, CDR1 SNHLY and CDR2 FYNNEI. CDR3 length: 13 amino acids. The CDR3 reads CASRGTSNYGYTF. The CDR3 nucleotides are TGTGCCAGCAGGGGGACATCTAACTATGGCTACACCTTC.